This TCR beta chain was obtained from a study of blood T cell repertoires in COVID-19. Germline trimming cut 1 base from V and 3 bases from J; bases unmatched to any gene: 5. From germline, CDR1 is MGHRA and CDR2 YSYEKL. CDR3 size: 15 residues. This clone was seen just once. The method was immunoSEQ multiplex PCR; TCRdb's version includes in-frame clones alone and lacks a portion of them. Of 300,000 to 350,000 clones in the sample, roughly 90% were seen once. Sequencing was performed on peripheral blood. The receptor's source is a woman between 40 and 55 years old with COVID-19, enrolled during active disease. The rearrangement links TRBV4-1 to TRBJ1-2, with 7 bases aligning to TRBD1. CDR3 region: CASSQVDTGDYGYTF. In DNA form, the CDR3 reads TGCGCCAGCAGCCAAGTTGACACAGGGGACTATGGCTACACCTTC.